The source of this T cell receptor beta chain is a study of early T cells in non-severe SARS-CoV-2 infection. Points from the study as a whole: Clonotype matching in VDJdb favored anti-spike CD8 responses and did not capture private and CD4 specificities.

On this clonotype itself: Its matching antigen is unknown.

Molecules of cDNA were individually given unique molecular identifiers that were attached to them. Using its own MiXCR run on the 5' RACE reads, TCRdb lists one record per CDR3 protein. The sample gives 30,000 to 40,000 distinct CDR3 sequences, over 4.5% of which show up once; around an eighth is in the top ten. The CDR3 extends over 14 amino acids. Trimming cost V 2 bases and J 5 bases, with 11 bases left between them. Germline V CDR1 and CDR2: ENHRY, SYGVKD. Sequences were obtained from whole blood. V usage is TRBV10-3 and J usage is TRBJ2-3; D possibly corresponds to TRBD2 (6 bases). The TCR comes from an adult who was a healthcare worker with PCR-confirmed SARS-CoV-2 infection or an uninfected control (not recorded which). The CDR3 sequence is CAISEVRGLDTQYF. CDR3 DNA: TGTGCCATCAGTGAGGTGCGGGGCTTAGATACGCAGTATTTT.